The 25 T cell receptor beta chains in this list originate from one sample, sequenced in a study of blood T cell repertoires in COVID-19. TCRdb's table, derived via immunoSEQ multiplex PCR, lists solely in-frame clones and lacks some. The data hold some 230,000 clones, with 70% to 90% observed a single time. Material: peripheral blood. These receptors were collected from a man aged 35 to 55 with acute or convalescent COVID-19.

V is TRBV7-9 and J is TRBJ2-1; 12 bases are a match to TRBD2. Germline V CDR1 and CDR2: SEHNR, FQNEAQ (reference sequence). V dropped 3 bases and J dropped 5; count of bases not matched to a gene: 5. The CDR3 loop spans 16 amino acids. CDR3 sequence (DNA): TGTGCCAGCAGCTTTCGACTAGCGGGGGAGAACAATGAGCAGTTCTTC. Its translation: CASSFRLAGENNEQFF.

This rearrangement joins TRBV10-3 to TRBJ1-5; D remains ambiguous. The CDR3 has 13 residues. The ends were cut back, 2 bases at V and 8 bases at J, with 10 bases in the middle. The germline V gene encodes CDR1 ENHRY and CDR2 SYGVKD. In nucleotides, the CDR3 is TGTGCCATCAGTGAGACTCAGACAAAGCCCCAGCATTTT. This gives the protein CAISETQTKPQHF.

The rearrangement uses TRBV3-1 (or the pseudogene TRBV3-2) and TRBJ1-5; D is unclear. The CDR3 sequence is 17 residues long. Trimming took 1 base from V and 0 from J, leaving 13 bases between them. CDR1 LGHDT and CDR2 YNNKEL come from the germline V gene (reference sequence). Here the CDR3 DNA reads TGTGCCAGCAGCCAAGTGCAACGTCGTAGTAGCAATCAGCCCCAGCATTTT. Translation gives CASSQVQRRSSNQPQHF.

This chain's CDR3 is CASSLGGAGGYTF. The CDR3 DNA reads TGTGCCAGCAGCTTAGGCGGGGCCGGGGGCTACACCTTC. The V call is TRBV7-9, the J call TRBJ1-2; weak D call: TRBD1 (5 bases). V was clipped by 1 base and J by 8 bases, with 11 bases between them. Germline CDR1 is SEHNR and CDR2 is FQNEAQ (reference sequence). This CDR3 contains 13 residues.

The V call is TRBV7-8, the J call TRBJ2-3, with 8 bases identical to TRBD1. In germline, CDR1 is SGHVS, CDR2 FQNEAQ. There are 16 residues in the CDR3. V was clipped by 2 bases and J by 6 bases; unmatched bases: 10. The CDR3 bases are TGTGCCAGCAGCTTATATGGACAGGGTAGAGGGGATACGCAGTATTTT. Its protein is CASSLYGQGRGDTQYF.

The J gene is TRBJ2-7, the V gene TRBV11-2, with a weak D call TRBD2 (5 bases). This CDR3 spans 11 amino acids. Trimming shortened V by 6 bases and J by 9 bases, and 12 bases separated the two germline ends. Per germline, CDR1 SGHAT and CDR2 FQNNGV. CDR3 protein: CASSFGEWQYF. The CDR3 DNA sequence: TGTGCCAGCAGTTTTGGGGAGTGGCAGTACTTC.

The chain has TRBV29-1 and TRBJ1-3; D may be TRBD1 (6 bases). Trimming pared 5 bases from V and 0 bases from J, leaving 17 bases between. This CDR3 has 16 residues. The germline CDR1 and CDR2 sequences are SQVTM and ANQGSEA. CDR3 amino acids: CSVFVAGTNSGNTIYF. CDR3 coding DNA: TGCAGCGTTTTCGTCGCAGGGACAAACTCTGGAAACACCATATATTTT.

This rearrangement joins TRBV19 to TRBJ2-4, with 8 bases that match TRBD2. The CDR3 is 13 residues long. Germline loops: CDR1 LNHDA, CDR2 SQIVND (reference sequence). V was pared by 6 bases and J by 8 bases, with 6 bases of the junction left unmatched. CDR3 nucleotide sequence: TGTGCCAGTAGGGTGCGGGGGGAGCACATTCAGTACTTC. Protein: CASRVRGEHIQYF.

The chain recombines TRBV29-1 with TRBJ1-2, with 7 nucleotides matching TRBD1. This CDR3 comprises 13 residues. Germline V gives CDR1 SQVTM, CDR2 ANQGSEA. V dropped 8 bases and J dropped 1; count of bases not matched to a gene: 7. The DNA for the CDR3 is TGCAGCTCAGGGGACAGAGTTAACTATGGCTACACCTTC. Its protein is CSSGDRVNYGYTF.

This clone came up once. The genes are TRBV6-5 and TRBJ2-2; D remains unclear. Per germline, CDR1 MNHEY and CDR2 SVGAGI. The CDR3 totals 14 residues. Deletions cut 5 bases from V and 13 bases from J, with 20 bases between. CDR3 DNA: TGTGCCAGCAGTCAGCGTCACACGGCCAGATGGCTGTTTTTT. It encodes CASSQRHTARWLFF.

The rearrangement joins TRBV6-1 to TRBJ2-3; the D gene is possibly TRBD2 (6 bases). CDR3 size: 15 residues. The germline V and J ends were trimmed by 2 bases and 0 bases, with 9 bases remaining between them. Looked up from germline, CDR1 is MNHNS and CDR2 is SASEGT. CDR3: CASSESRGSTDTQYF. The DNA of the CDR3 is TGTGCCAGCAGTGAATCGCGGGGCAGCACAGATACGCAGTATTTT.

The gene calls are TRBV2 and TRBJ1-6; maybe TRBD1 (5 bases). The CDR3 consists of 14 residues. Germline CDR1 reads SNHLY; CDR2 reads FYNNEI. Trimming removed 6 bases from V and 5 bases from J, with 11 bases in between. As DNA, the CDR3 is TGTGCCAGCAGACCCGACAGTAATAATTCACCCCTCCACTTT. Its translation: CASRPDSNNSPLHF.

The chain uses TRBV7-9 and TRBJ1-2; 8 bases match TRBD1. The CDR3 consists of 16 residues. CDR1 SEHNR and CDR2 FQNEAQ come from the germline V gene (reference sequence). V was pared by 5 bases and J by 6 bases, with 14 bases of the junction left unmatched. The chain's CDR3 is CASSQIPDRAHDGYTF. The CDR3 DNA reads TGTGCCAGCAGCCAAATCCCGGACAGGGCCCATGATGGCTACACCTTC.

This clone has just a few counts. CDR3 DNA: TGTGCCAGCAGGCTGGACAGGGGTGGCACTGAAGCTTTCTTT. Its translation: CASRLDRGGTEAFF. This chain connects TRBV28 to TRBJ1-1, with 9 bases fitting TRBD1. The CDR3 totals 14 residues. The germline V gene has CDR1 MDHEN and CDR2 SYDVKM. J was trimmed by 4 bases and V by 6 bases; bases with no gene match: 6.

The CDR3 DNA reads as TGTGCCAGCAGCTCCGACAGCAACTATGGCTACACCTTC. Its protein is CASSSDSNYGYTF. The rearrangement joins TRBV27 to TRBJ1-2; possibly TRBD1 for D (5 bases). The V gene lost 6 bases and the J gene lost 2 bases, with 10 bases spanning the gap. The CDR3 spans 13 residues. Germline V CDR1 and CDR2: MNHEY, SMNVEV (reference sequence).

This clone was detected a few times. The chain has TRBV3-1 (or the pseudogene TRBV3-2) and TRBJ1-2; 12 positions agree with TRBD1. This CDR3 is 15 amino acids long. Germline V CDR1 and CDR2: LGHDT, YNNKEL (reference sequence). J was trimmed by 6 bases and V by 6 bases; bases with no gene match: 8. CDR3 sequence: CASRARDRGPDGYTF. The CDR3 nucleotides read TGTGCCAGCAGAGCTAGGGACAGGGGGCCGGATGGCTACACCTTC.

The chain recombines TRBV6-6 with TRBJ2-7; 12 positions match TRBD2. Germline lookup yields CDR1 MNHNY and CDR2 SVGAGI (reference sequence). Losses at the gene ends were 5 bases for V and 0 bases for J; bases not matched to a gene: 8. The CDR3 is made up of 17 amino acids. The chain's CDR3 is CASSRKRTSGTSYEQYF. The CDR3 DNA sequence: TGTGCCAGCAGTCGCAAAAGGACTAGCGGGACCTCCTACGAGCAGTACTTC.

J is TRBJ2-5 and V is TRBV9, with D possibly matching TRBD1 (6 bases). The V end lost 0 bases, the J end lost 5 bases, and 14 bases lay between the germline ends. Per germline, CDR1 SGDLS and CDR2 YYNGEE. The CDR3 spans 15 residues. The DNA for the CDR3 is TGTGCCAGCAGCGTAGGCTCAGGGGCCCGGGAGACCCAGTACTTC. Translating gives CASSVGSGARETQYF.

V usage is TRBV6-2 or TRBV6-3 and J usage is TRBJ2-7; D gene ambiguous. CDR3 length: 15 amino acids. Germline CDR1 and CDR2: MNHEY and SVGEGT. Trimming shortened V by 0 bases and J by 2 bases, and 11 bases separated the two germline ends. The CDR3 sequence: CASSYSPSGTYEQYF. The CDR3 region has the DNA TGTGCCAGCAGTTACTCGCCTTCAGGAACCTACGAGCAGTACTTC.

The rearrangement links TRBV5-6 to TRBJ1-1, with D perhaps matching TRBD1 (6 bases). Trimming removed 4 bases from V and 5 bases from J, with 18 bases in between. The CDR3 sequence is 15 residues long. The germline V gene has CDR1 SGHDT and CDR2 YYEEEE. The CDR3 nucleotides read TGTGCCAGCAGCCTTTCTAGGGGAGGGGGAACTGAAGCTTTCTTT. Its translation: CASSLSRGGGTEAFF.

The chain uses TRBV29-1 and TRBJ1-1; D is perhaps TRBD1 (5 bases). This CDR3 spans 11 amino acids. Germline V CDR1 and CDR2: SQVTM, ANQGSEA. V was cut by 8 bases and J by 4 bases, with 11 bases left in between. CDR3 sequence reads: CSPRAATEAFF. Written as DNA, the CDR3 is TGCAGCCCCAGGGCCGCCACTGAAGCTTTCTTT.

The chain joins TRBV2 to TRBJ1-4, with D possibly TRBD1 on 6 matching bases. CDR1 is SNHLY, CDR2 FYNNEI, per germline. CDR3 length equals 15 residues. Trimming took 7 bases from V and 0 from J, leaving 12 bases between them. The CDR3: CASTLDRTTNEKLFF. CDR3 bases: TGTGCCAGCACGCTAGACAGGACAACTAATGAAAAACTGTTTTTT.

This clone appeared once. The gene calls are TRBV28 and TRBJ1-2; tentative D call: TRBD1 (6 bases). This CDR3 comprises 12 residues. Trimming left V 10 bases short and J 4 bases short, with 13 bases between. Germline-derived CDR1 and CDR2 are MDHEN and SYDVKM. This CDR3 is CATETGTYGYTF. DNA for the CDR3: TGTGCCACCGAAACAGGGACCTATGGCTACACCTTC.

Details on this clone: At the DNA level, this CDR3 is encoded by other sequences in the same sample as well. This sequence joins TRBV5-1 and TRBJ1-1, with a tentative D call TRBD1 (5 bases). Deletions cut 0 bases from V and 5 bases from J, with 11 bases between. This CDR3 comprises 14 residues. Germline V lookup: CDR1 SGHRS, CDR2 YFSETQ. CDR3 sequence: CASSLETGVTEAFF. CDR3 nucleotide sequence: TGCGCCAGCAGCTTGGAGACGGGGGTTACTGAAGCTTTCTTT.

The sample holds a few counts of this clone. The chain links TRBV6-5 to TRBJ2-1, with a possible D match to TRBD2 (6 bases). This CDR3 is built from 13 residues. CDR1 and CDR2 from the germline V gene are MNHEY and SVGAGI. V was clipped by 7 bases and J by 6 bases, with 13 bases between them. DNA for the CDR3: TGTGCCAGCACCCCGGGGGAGTCCAATGAGCAGTTCTTC. Translation gives CASTPGESNEQFF.